This T cell receptor beta chain emerged from a study of T cell responses to AZD1222 COVID-19 vaccine. Findings and limits, study-wide: Clonal diversity may have been underestimated in mostly white British donors. Regions 160-218 and 743-854 dominated among vaccine-associated CD4 TCRs spanning spike. Two AZD1222 administrations were followed by greater Spike-specific TCR breadth and depth. Nearly half of unique spike-specific TCRs reportedly avoided B.1.351 and B.1.1.7 mutated regions.

Profiling relied on immunoSEQ multiplex PCR, and the TCRdb table lists in-frame clones only, not all of them. The data contain 90,000 to 120,000 clones, 89% of them seen just once; the ten biggest clones take up 6% to 7%. Germline V gene sequence: CDR1 MNHEY, CDR2 SMNVEV (reference sequence). The V and J ends lost 5 bases and 0 bases, in that order; junction bases with no gene match: 3. The CDR3 extends over 16 amino acids. This clone was detected only a few times. What it binds is not known. The material was peripheral blood, obtained on day 0 of AZD1222 vaccination. The rearrangement joins TRBV27 to TRBJ2-1; the match to TRBD2 covers 11 bases. The sequence derives from an adult in good health. DNA of the CDR3: TGTGCCAGCAGTCCTAGCGGGGGGAGCTCCTACAATGAGCAGTTCTTC. Translated, it gives CASSPSGGSSYNEQFF.